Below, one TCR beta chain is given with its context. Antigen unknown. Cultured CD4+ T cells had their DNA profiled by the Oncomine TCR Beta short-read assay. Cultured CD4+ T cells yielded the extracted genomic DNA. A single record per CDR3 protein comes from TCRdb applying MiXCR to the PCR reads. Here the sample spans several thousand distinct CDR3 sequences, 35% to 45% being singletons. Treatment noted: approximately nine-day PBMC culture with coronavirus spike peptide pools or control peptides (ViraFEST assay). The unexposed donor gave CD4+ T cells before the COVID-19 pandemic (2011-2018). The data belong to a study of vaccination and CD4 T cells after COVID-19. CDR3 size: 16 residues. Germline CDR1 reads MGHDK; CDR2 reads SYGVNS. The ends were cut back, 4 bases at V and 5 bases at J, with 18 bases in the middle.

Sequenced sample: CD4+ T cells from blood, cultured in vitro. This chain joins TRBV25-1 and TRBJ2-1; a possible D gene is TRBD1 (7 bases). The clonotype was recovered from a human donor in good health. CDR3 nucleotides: TGTGCCAGCAGTGCTCAGGGGGGCTTAGGCGACAATGAGCAGTTCTTC. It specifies CASSAQGGLGDNEQFF.